This T cell receptor beta chain emerged from a study of chemoradiotherapy in HPV16-positive cancers. Study information: Candidate HPV-specific T-cell clones and common TCR motifs came from functional assays in a couple of HPV16-positive patients. The study, taken as a whole, reports: Better recurrence-free survival went with HPV-responsive T-cell expansion in HPV16-positive patients. Only a couple of HPV16-positive patients supplied the functional HPV-specificity definition. Non-HPV-specific T cells did not expand in tumors during treatment, whereas candidate HPV-specific clones and E7-related motifs did.

Between the trimmed V and J ends, which lost 2 bases and 5 bases, there was a span of 6 bases. This CDR3 contains 11 residues. Germline CDR1 GTSNPN, CDR2 SVGIG (reference sequence). Generated by immunoSEQ multiplex PCR, the TCRdb table keeps only in-frame clones and is missing some. The sample holds 8,000 to 10,000 clones, 85% seen once. As regards this clone: Its antigen remains unidentified. Other nucleotide sequences from this sample produce the same CDR3.

The chain couples TRBV30 to TRBJ2-5; D ambiguous. This TCR came from a human donor with HPV-associated anogenital cancer. Sequenced here: tumor tissue, sampled from a patient who underwent chemoradiotherapy. This CDR3 reads CAWSPRETQYF. The CDR3 DNA follows: TGTGCCTGGAGTCCTCGGGAGACCCAGTACTTC.